This note documents a single TCR beta chain sequence. The sample comes from a study of T cells in Graves' hyperthyroidism and ophthalmopathy. Germline CDR1 reads DFQATT; CDR2 reads SNEGSKA (reference sequence). The CDR3 is made up of 16 amino acids. V gave up 3 bases and J gave up 5 bases; unmatched junction bases: 12. The study based diagnoses on clinical symptoms, serum thyroxine and TRAb, thyroid ultrasound and orbital computed tomography. PBMCs stemmed from over 7.5 ml fresh peripheral blood. From RNA transcripts, TCR beta CDR3 regions were amplified. A first-round RT-PCR of the TCR CDR3 used the HTBI primer set. From the multiplex PCR reads, TCRdb called clonotypes with MiXCR, one entry per CDR3 protein. The repertoire has about 300,000 distinct CDR3 sequences, approximately 18% of them found once; the top ten carry less than 45%.

Specimen: blood. J is TRBJ2-1 and V is TRBV20-1, with 8 positions matching TRBD2. The source of this sequence is a man over 45 with Graves' ophthalmopathy. The CDR3 region has the DNA TGCAGTGCTAGTCAATCCGGGACTAGACAACACAATGAGCAGTTCTTC. Its protein is CSASQSGTRQHNEQFF.